This T cell receptor beta chain stems from a study of blood T cell repertoires in COVID-19 (TCRdb year 2020). Some background on the complete study: Samples covering the acute and convalescent phases of COVID-19 were provided by collaborators in the United States, Italy and Spain. Samples came from the ongoing ImmuneRACE study (first 160 participants) plus 1,254 subjects from 6 global collaborators. The dataset comprised deeply sampled blood TCRbeta repertoires from subjects exposed to, actively infected with, or recovered from COVID-19. Where available, HLA class I and class II types were taken from metadata supplied by the sample provider and were not determined by assay-based typing. Sample metadata almost always included a de-identified subject ID, COVID-19 status, age in years and sex. The material from the prospective study consisted of cDNA or gDNA derived from T cells, B-cell-depleted T cells, or PBMCs. The repertoires were released in a freely available public database meant as a resource for research on the immune response to SARS-CoV-2.

The research as a whole found: Clinical and demographic metadata were provided uncurated, with the amount varying by source and participant.

The CDR1 and CDR2 encoded by the germline V gene are SGDLS and YYNGEE. Including cysteine and phenylalanine, the CDR3 has 14 amino acids. CDR3 DNA is the only sequence kept; it has 42 bases, read in frame from the first base. Germline trimming: 2 bases from V, 5 bases from J; junction bases outside gene matches: 2. TCRbeta CDR3 regions were amplified from genomic DNA by means of the immunoSEQ Assay, a bias-controlled multiplex PCR. The study's own analysis went as follows. The number of nucleated cells in each sample was estimated by amplification of reference gene primers within the assay. Sequence reads were collapsed and filtered to measure the absolute abundance of every unique TCRbeta CDR3 rearrangement. For each sample, productive Simpson clonality was calculated as the square root of Simpson's diversity index over productive rearrangements. The table was pulled from immuneACCESS by TCRdb, which kept in-frame rearrangements only. Such tables lose some clones; where checked, under half of the loss comes from unresolved V genes, and the rest has no known cause. For V, J and clone size, that table is used; D and trimming come from the DNA. The sample yields 200,000 to 250,000 clones; 86% were counted once. The ten largest clones add up to around 3.5% of the sample.

Points on this clone: Its antigen is currently not known. It has no much larger one-base neighbor in the sample; base qualities were not kept. Other DNA sequences from this sample encode an identical CDR3 as well.

Participants in the prospective study were aged 18 to 89 years, lived in under 30 United States geographic areas, and enrolled through a virtual design. To assign participants to cohorts, the prospective study relied on clinical history that participants themselves reported in a screening survey and a study questionnaire. In the prospective study, whole blood, serum and a nasopharyngeal or oropharyngeal swab were collected from each participant by mobile phlebotomists. Over a roughly two-month period, participants in the prospective study had the option of providing additional blood draws and questionnaires. Prospective study blood samples were shipped either frozen or at room temperature before DNA extraction.

The clonotype comes from a woman aged 35 to 49 with acute COVID-19. Recombination connected TRBV9 to TRBJ1-4; TRBD1 fits 8 bases in the junction. The source material was PBMCs or T cells enriched from blood (not recorded which). The DNA sequence is TGTGCCAGCAGCGTGACAGGGGCAAATGAAAAACTGTTTTTT. Its translation reads: CASSVTGANEKLFF.